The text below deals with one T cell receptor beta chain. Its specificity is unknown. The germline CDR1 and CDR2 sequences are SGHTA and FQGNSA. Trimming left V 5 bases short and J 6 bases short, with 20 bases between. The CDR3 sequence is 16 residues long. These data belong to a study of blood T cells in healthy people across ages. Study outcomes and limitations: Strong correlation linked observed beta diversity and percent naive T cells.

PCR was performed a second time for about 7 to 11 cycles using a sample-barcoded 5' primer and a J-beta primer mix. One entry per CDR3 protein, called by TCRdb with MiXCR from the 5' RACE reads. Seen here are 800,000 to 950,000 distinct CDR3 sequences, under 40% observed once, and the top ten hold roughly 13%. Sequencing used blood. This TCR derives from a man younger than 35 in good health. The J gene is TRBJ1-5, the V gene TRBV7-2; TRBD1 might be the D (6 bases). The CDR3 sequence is CASSPGQGIGGQPQHF. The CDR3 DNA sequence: TGTGCCAGCAGCCCGGGCCAGGGGATCGGAGGTCAGCCCCAGCATTTT.